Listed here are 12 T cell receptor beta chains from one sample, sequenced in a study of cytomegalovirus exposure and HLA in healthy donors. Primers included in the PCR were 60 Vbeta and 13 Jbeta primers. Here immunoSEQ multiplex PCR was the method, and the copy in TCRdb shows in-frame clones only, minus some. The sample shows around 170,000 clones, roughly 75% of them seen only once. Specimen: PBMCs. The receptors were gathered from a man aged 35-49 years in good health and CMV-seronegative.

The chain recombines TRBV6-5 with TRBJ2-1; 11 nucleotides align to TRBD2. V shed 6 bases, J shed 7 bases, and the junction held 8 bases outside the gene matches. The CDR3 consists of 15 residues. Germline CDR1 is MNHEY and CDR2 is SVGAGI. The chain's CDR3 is CASSPLAGVPNEQFF. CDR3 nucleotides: TGTGCCAGCAGCCCACTAGCGGGAGTCCCAAATGAGCAGTTCTTC.

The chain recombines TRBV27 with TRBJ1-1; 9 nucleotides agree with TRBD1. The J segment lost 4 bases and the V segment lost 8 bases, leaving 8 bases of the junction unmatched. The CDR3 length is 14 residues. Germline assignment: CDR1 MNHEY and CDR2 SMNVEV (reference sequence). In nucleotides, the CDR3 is TGTGCCAGCTTCCGGACAGGGGACCTCACTGAAGCTTTCTTT. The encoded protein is CASFRTGDLTEAFF.

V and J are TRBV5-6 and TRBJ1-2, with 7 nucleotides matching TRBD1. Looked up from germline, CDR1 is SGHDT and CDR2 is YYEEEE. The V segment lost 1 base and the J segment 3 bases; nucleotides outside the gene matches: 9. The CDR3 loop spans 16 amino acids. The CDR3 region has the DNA TGTGCCAGCAGCTTGTTTTCAGGGGGACGAGACTATGGCTACACCTTC. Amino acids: CASSLFSGGRDYGYTF. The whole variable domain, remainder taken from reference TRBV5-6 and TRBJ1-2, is DAGVTQSPTHLIKTRGQQVTLRCSPKSGHDTVSWYQQALGQGPQFIFQYYEEEERQRGNFPDRFSGHQFPNYSSELNVNALLLGDSALYLCASSLFSGGRDYGYTFGSGTRLTVV.

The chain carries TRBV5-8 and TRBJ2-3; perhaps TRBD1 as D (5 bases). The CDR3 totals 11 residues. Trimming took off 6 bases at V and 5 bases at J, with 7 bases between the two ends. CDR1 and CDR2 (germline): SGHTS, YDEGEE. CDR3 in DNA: TGTGCCAGCACCCAGGGAGATACGCAGTATTTT. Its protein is CASTQGDTQYF.

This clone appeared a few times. The CDR3: CSTTVGIFEAFF. CDR3 nucleotides: TGCAGCACCACAGTTGGCATCTTTGAAGCTTTCTTT. The V gene is TRBV29-1, the J gene TRBJ1-1; D is unclear. The germline gives CDR1 SQVTM, CDR2 ANQGSEA. V lost 8 bases and J 7 bases, leaving 17 bases between the germline ends. The CDR3 extends over 12 amino acids.

CDR3 bases: TGTGCCAGCAGCGTTGCGGCGGGGGTCATACAAGAGACCCAGTACTTC. As protein: CASSVAAGVIQETQYF. The chain combines TRBV9 with TRBJ2-5; 7 bases line up with TRBD2. With 2 bases clipped from V and 2 bases from J, the junction kept 9 bases outside the gene matches. The CDR3 is 16 amino acids. Germline-derived CDR1 and CDR2 are SGDLS and YYNGEE.

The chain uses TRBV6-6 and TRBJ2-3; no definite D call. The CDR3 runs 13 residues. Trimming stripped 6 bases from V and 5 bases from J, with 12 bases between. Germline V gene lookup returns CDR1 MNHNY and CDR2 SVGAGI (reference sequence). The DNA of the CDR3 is TGTGCCAGCAGGCCATTATCGGGAGATACGCAGTATTTT. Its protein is CASRPLSGDTQYF.

CDR3 nucleotides: TGTGCCAGCAGCCATACCTCCTTGCGGGGAGGGGAGACCCAGTACTTC. This sequence encodes CASSHTSLRGGETQYF. V gene TRBV14 combines with J gene TRBJ2-5; the match to TRBD2 covers 7 bases. V trimming: 3 bases; J trimming: 5 bases; junction bases outside the gene matches: 12. The CDR3 has 16 amino acids. Germline V lookup: CDR1 SGHDN, CDR2 FVKESK.

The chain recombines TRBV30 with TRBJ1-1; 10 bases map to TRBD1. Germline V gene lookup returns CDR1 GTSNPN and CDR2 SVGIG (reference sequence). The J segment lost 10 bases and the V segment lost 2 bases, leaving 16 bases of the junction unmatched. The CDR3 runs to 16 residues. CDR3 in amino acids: CAWSPPQGQGHRRAFF. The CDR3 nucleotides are TGTGCCTGGAGTCCTCCCCAGGGACAGGGGCACAGGCGAGCTTTCTTT.

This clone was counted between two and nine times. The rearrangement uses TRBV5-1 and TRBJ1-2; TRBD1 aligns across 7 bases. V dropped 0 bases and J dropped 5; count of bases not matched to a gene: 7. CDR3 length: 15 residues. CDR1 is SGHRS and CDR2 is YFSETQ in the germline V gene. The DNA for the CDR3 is TGCGCCAGCAGCTTGGGGGACAGCATAACTTATGGCTACACCTTC. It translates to CASSLGDSITYGYTF.

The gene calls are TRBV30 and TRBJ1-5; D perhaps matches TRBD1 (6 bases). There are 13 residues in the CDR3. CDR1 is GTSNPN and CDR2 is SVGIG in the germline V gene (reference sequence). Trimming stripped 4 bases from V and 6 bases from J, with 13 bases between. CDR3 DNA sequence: TGTGCCTGGACTTCAGGGGCGGCTCAGCCCCAGCATTTT. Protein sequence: CAWTSGAAQPQHF.

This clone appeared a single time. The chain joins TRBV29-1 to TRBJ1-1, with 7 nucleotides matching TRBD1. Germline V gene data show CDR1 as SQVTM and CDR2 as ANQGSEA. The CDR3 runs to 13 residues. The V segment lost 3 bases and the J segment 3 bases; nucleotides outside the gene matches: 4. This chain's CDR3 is CSVEKGADTEAFF. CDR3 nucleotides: TGCAGCGTTGAGAAGGGGGCGGACACTGAAGCTTTCTTT.